The 21 T cell receptor beta chains listed next were all sequenced from one sample in a study of early T cells in non-severe SARS-CoV-2 infection. Each CDR3 protein is one row after TCRdb ran MiXCR on the 5' RACE reads. This table has under 45,000 distinct CDR3 sequences, more than 4.5% appearing once. The material was whole blood, obtained at baseline. The source of these receptors is an adult who was a healthcare worker with PCR-confirmed SARS-CoV-2 infection or an uninfected control (not recorded which).

The chain links TRBV19 to TRBJ2-1; TRBD1 might be the D (5 bases). Germline V gene data show CDR1 as LNHDA and CDR2 as SQIVND (reference sequence). The CDR3 is 16 residues long. V gave up 5 bases and J gave up 2 bases, with 16 bases separating them. CDR3 DNA sequence: TGTGCCAGTAGTGCGATCAGGGAAGATCCCTACAATGAGCAGTTCTTC. Residues: CASSAIREDPYNEQFF. Full variable domain (outside the CDR3, taken from reference TRBV19 and TRBJ2-1): DGGITQSPKYLFRKEGQNVTLSCEQNLNHDAMYWYRQDPGQGLRLIYYSQIVNDFQKGDIAEGYSVSREKKESFPLTVTSAQKNPTAFYLCASSAIREDPYNEQFFGPGTRLTVL.

The rearrangement uses TRBV20-1 and TRBJ2-3; TRBD1 agrees at 9 bases. This CDR3 spans 13 amino acids. The ends lost 5 bases at V and 3 bases at J; junction bases unmatched: 3. Germline lookup yields CDR1 DFQATT and CDR2 SNEGSKA (reference sequence). The DNA for the CDR3 is TGCAGTGCTTCCGGGACAGGGACAGATACGCAGTATTTT. It codes for CSASGTGTDTQYF.

In this sample, this clonotype turned up many times. CDR3 coding DNA: TGTGCCAGCTCATCCGGGACAGGGGTAATTGAGCAGTTCTTC. Its protein product is CASSSGTGVIEQFF. The J gene is TRBJ2-1, the V gene TRBV18, with 10 bases identical to TRBD1. The ends lost 5 bases at V and 9 bases at J; junction bases unmatched: 7. Germline CDR1 and CDR2: KGHSH and LQKENI. This CDR3 is 14 amino acids long.

This clonotype was seen ten or more times. V gene TRBV3-1 combines with J gene TRBJ2-7; TRBD2 matches at 7 bases. The germline gives CDR1 LGHDT, CDR2 YNNKEL (reference sequence). With V trimmed by 1 base and J by 4 bases, 7 bases remained unmatched. The CDR3 spans 15 residues. CDR3 nucleotide sequence: TGTGCCAGCAGCCAAGCGGCTAGCGGAAAATACGAGCAGTACTTC. Translated: CASSQAASGKYEQYF.

Many counts were recorded for this clonotype. V and J are TRBV6-2 or TRBV6-3 and TRBJ1-1; D possibly corresponds to TRBD1 (5 bases). With 4 bases removed from V and 5 bases from J, the gap between germline ends came to 8 bases. The germline V gene encodes CDR1 MNHEY and CDR2 SVGEGT. The CDR3 loop spans 12 amino acids. The CDR3 loop reads CASSWGTTEAFF. DNA of the CDR3: TGTGCCAGCAGTTGGGGGACGACTGAAGCTTTCTTT.

The chain carries TRBV6-1 and TRBJ2-3; 9 nucleotides match TRBD2. This CDR3 region has 15 residues. Germline loops: CDR1 MNHNS, CDR2 SASEGT. V was clipped by 4 bases and J by 0 bases; unmatched bases: 2. The CDR3: CASSATSGSTDTQYF. CDR3 DNA sequence: TGTGCCAGCAGTGCCACTAGCGGGAGCACAGATACGCAGTATTTT.

Ten or more counts support this clonotype. Here the CDR3 reads CASSRRGGTNEKLFF. The CDR3 DNA follows: TGTGCCAGCAGTCGCCGTGGGGGGACTAATGAAAAACTGTTTTTT. The V and J genes are TRBV5-4 and TRBJ1-4, with TRBD1 as a possible D gene (5 bases). Trimming removed 5 bases from V and 2 bases from J, with 13 bases in between. There are 15 residues in the CDR3. Germline V gene lookup returns CDR1 SGHNT and CDR2 YYREEE (reference sequence). The whole variable domain, remainder taken from reference TRBV5-4 and TRBJ1-4, is ETGVTQSPTHLIKTRGQQVTLRCSSQSGHNTVSWYQQALGQGPQFIFQYYREEENGRGNFPPRFSGLQFPNYSSELNVNALELDDSALYLCASSRRGGTNEKLFFGSGTQLSVL.

This clonotype was detected a few times. The chain couples TRBV7-9 to TRBJ2-1; D unclear. V was pared by 1 base and J by 2 bases, with 6 bases between. The germline V gene has CDR1 SEHNR and CDR2 FQNEAQ (reference sequence). The CDR3 consists of 14 residues. CDR3 nucleotide sequence: TGTGCCAGCAGCTTAGTTACAACCTACAATGAGCAGTTCTTC. Protein sequence: CASSLVTTYNEQFF.

The table lists this clonotype with many counts. The chain has TRBV7-9 and TRBJ2-1; D is possibly TRBD1 (5 bases). The CDR3 has 13 amino acids. Germline lookup yields CDR1 SEHNR and CDR2 FQNEAQ (reference sequence). Trimming shortened V by 0 bases and J by 6 bases, and 6 bases separated the two germline ends. The CDR3 DNA reads TGTGCCAGCAGCTTAGCCAGGGCCAATGAGCAGTTCTTC. Translating gives CASSLARANEQFF.

This clonotype was observed at least ten times. J is TRBJ2-7 and V is TRBV30, with TRBD2 matching 8 bases. Germline assignment: CDR1 GTSNPN and CDR2 SVGIG (reference sequence). The CDR3 length is 17 residues. After removal of 4 bases from V and 3 bases from J, the junction contained 17 bases not matched to a gene. CDR3 protein: CAWTLSARTSRLYEQYF. The CDR3 DNA is TGTGCCTGGACCCTTAGCGCCAGGACTAGCAGACTCTACGAGCAGTACTTC.

This clonotype has more than one count but fewer than ten. At one boundary the junction diverges from the germline segment, which might be a read error. The chain combines TRBV7-7 with TRBJ2-5; the match to TRBD2 covers 8 bases. Germline-derived CDR1 and CDR2 are SSHAT and FNYEAQ (reference sequence). This CDR3 contains 12 residues. The CDR3 DNA is TGTGCTAGCAGCTTAGCGGGGGAGACCCAGTACTTC. It codes for CASSLAGETQYF.

This clonotype occurred a few times. The rearrangement links TRBV3-1 to TRBJ2-7, with 10 bases lining up with TRBD2. The V and J ends lost 5 bases and 3 bases, in that order; junction bases with no gene match: 4. This CDR3 region has 14 residues. CDR1 LGHDT and CDR2 YNNKEL come from the germline V gene (reference sequence). Here the CDR3 reads CASSGTSDNYEQYF. DNA of the CDR3: TGTGCCAGCAGCGGGACTAGCGATAACTACGAGCAGTACTTC.

There are many counts of this clonotype. This rearrangement joins TRBV20-1 to TRBJ2-1; 8 bases map to TRBD2. V lost 3 bases, J lost 0 bases, and 4 bases stayed unmatched. In germline, CDR1 is DFQATT, CDR2 SNEGSKA (reference sequence). The CDR3 spans 15 residues. The CDR3: CSASGREGSYNEQFF. CDR3 sequence (DNA): TGCAGTGCTAGCGGTCGGGAGGGCTCCTACAATGAGCAGTTCTTC.

This clonotype was detected ten times or more. The chain recombines TRBV19 with TRBJ2-1; a possible D gene is TRBD2 (5 bases). Germline V gene sequence: CDR1 LNHDA, CDR2 SQIVND (reference sequence). This CDR3 spans 18 amino acids. Between the trimmed V and J ends, which lost 7 bases and 2 bases, there was a span of 24 bases. CDR3 nucleotides: TGTGCCAGTAAGGGCAGGATGTTGACCAGCGGTGCCTACAATGAGCAGTTCTTC. Translation gives CASKGRMLTSGAYNEQFF.

This clonotype was recorded a few times. The genes are TRBV5-1 and TRBJ2-1; perhaps TRBD2 as D (5 bases). This CDR3 spans 16 amino acids. Between the trimmed V and J ends, which lost 0 bases and 0 bases, there was a span of 10 bases. Germline CDR1 SGHRS, CDR2 YFSETQ. In DNA, the CDR3 is TGCGCCAGCAGCTTGGTCGGGGTAAGCTCCTACAATGAGCAGTTCTTC. It codes for CASSLVGVSSYNEQFF. The whole variable domain, filled in from reference TRBV5-1 and TRBJ2-1, reads KAGVTQTPRYLIKTRGQQVTLSCSPISGHRSVSWYQQTPGQGLQFLFEYFSETQRNKGNFPGRFSGRQFSNSRSEMNVSTLELGDSALYLCASSLVGVSSYNEQFFGPGTRLTVL.

This clonotype appeared many times. V is TRBV24-1 and J is TRBJ2-3; D possibly corresponds to TRBD2 (6 bases). This CDR3 has 15 amino acids. Trimming pared 3 bases from V and 2 bases from J, leaving 11 bases between. In germline, CDR1 is KGHDR, CDR2 SFDVKD. CDR3 protein: CATSDGSGYTDTQYF. In DNA form, the CDR3 reads TGTGCCACCAGTGATGGTAGCGGCTACACAGATACGCAGTATTTT.

At least ten counts were recorded for this clonotype. The chain has TRBV14 and TRBJ2-7, with D unclear. The germline gives CDR1 SGHDN, CDR2 FVKESK. The CDR3 consists of 13 residues. V was clipped by 3 bases and J by 4 bases, with 10 bases between them. DNA for the CDR3: TGTGCCAGCAGCCACCGGGTCGGGTACGAGCAGTACTTC. Translated, it gives CASSHRVGYEQYF. The full variable domain, in which reference TRBV14 and TRBJ2-7 provide the parts outside the CDR3, is EAGVTQFPSHSVIEKGQTVTLRCDPISGHDNLYWYRRVMGKEIKFLLHFVKESKQDESGMPNNRFLAERTGGTYSTLKVQPAELEDSGVYFCASSHRVGYEQYFGPGTRLTVT.

This clonotype was recorded many times. This chain links TRBV24-1 with TRBJ2-1, with 7 bases identical to TRBD1. The germline V gene encodes CDR1 KGHDR and CDR2 SFDVKD. CDR3 length equals 15 residues. The ends lost 5 bases at V and 5 bases at J; junction bases unmatched: 8. This CDR3 reads CATSAPGQPDNEQFF. The CDR3 nucleotides are TGTGCCACCAGTGCCCCGGGACAGCCGGACAATGAGCAGTTCTTC.

This clonotype was picked up many times. V gene TRBV2 combines with J gene TRBJ2-4; D remains ambiguous. CDR1 is SNHLY, CDR2 FYNNEI, per germline. V was shortened by 1 base and J by 0 bases, with 10 bases between the two germline ends. The CDR3 has 16 amino acids. The CDR3 reads CASSEGRRLAKNIQYF. Written as DNA, the CDR3 is TGTGCCAGCAGTGAAGGGAGACGGTTAGCCAAAAACATTCAGTACTTC.

This clonotype was recorded at least ten times. The rearrangement joins TRBV9 to TRBJ2-7; the D call may be TRBD1 or TRBD2 (5 bases each). V was trimmed by 4 bases and J by 0 bases, leaving 11 bases between them. Germline assignment: CDR1 SGDLS and CDR2 YYNGEE. CDR3 length: 14 amino acids. This chain's CDR3 is CASSPPGRSYEQYF. The CDR3 DNA follows: TGTGCCAGCAGCCCCCCGGGGCGCTCCTACGAGCAGTACTTC.

This clonotype was counted many times. The chain joins TRBV6-5 to TRBJ2-6; TRBD1 might be the D (5 bases). The CDR3 contains 16 residues. Looked up from germline, CDR1 is MNHEY and CDR2 is SVGAGI. Trimming left V 3 bases short and J 2 bases short, with 11 bases between. The CDR3 protein is CASSYLARAGANVLTF. The CDR3 DNA reads TGTGCCAGCAGTTATTTGGCCAGGGCTGGGGCCAACGTCCTGACTTTC.